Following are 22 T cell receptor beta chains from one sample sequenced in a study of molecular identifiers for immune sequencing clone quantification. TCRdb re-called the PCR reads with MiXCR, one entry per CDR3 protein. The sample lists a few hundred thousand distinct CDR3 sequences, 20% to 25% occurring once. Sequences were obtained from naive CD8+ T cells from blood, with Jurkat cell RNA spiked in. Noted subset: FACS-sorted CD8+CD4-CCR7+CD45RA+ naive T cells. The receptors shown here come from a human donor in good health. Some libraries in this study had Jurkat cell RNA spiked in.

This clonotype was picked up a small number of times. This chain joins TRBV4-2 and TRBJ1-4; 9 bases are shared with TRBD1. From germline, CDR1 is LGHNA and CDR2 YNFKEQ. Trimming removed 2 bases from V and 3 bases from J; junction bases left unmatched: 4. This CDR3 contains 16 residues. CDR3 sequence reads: CASSQWTGEANEKLFF. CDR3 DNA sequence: TGTGCCAGCAGCCAATGGACAGGGGAGGCTAATGAAAAACTGTTTTTT.

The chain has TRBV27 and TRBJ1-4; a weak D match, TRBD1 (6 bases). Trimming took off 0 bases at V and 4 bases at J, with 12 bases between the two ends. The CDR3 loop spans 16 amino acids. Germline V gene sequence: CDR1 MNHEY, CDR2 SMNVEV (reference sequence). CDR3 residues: CASSLSWGPRNEKLFF. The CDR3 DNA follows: TGTGCCAGCAGTTTATCGTGGGGGCCCCGTAATGAAAAACTGTTTTTT. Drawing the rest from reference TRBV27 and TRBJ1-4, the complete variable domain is EAQVTQNPRYLITVTGKKLTVTCSQNMNHEYMSWYRQDPGLGLRQIYYSMNVEVTDKGDVPEGYKVSRKEKRNFPLILESPSPNQTSLYFCASSLSWGPRNEKLFFGSGTQLSVL.

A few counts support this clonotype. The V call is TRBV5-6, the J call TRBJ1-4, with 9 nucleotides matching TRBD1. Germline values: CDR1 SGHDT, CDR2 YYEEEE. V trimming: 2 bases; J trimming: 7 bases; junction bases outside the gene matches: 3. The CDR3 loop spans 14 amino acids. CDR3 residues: CASSFGTGFEKLFF. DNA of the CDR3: TGTGCCAGCAGCTTCGGGACAGGGTTTGAAAAACTGTTTTTT.

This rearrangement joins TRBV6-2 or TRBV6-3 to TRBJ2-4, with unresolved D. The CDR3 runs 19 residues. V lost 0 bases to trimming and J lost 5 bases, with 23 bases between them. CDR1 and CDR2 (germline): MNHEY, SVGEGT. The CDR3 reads CASSYSPSVNLLRENIQYF. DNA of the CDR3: TGTGCCAGCAGTTACTCTCCCAGCGTGAACCTCCTACGGGAAAACATTCAGTACTTC.

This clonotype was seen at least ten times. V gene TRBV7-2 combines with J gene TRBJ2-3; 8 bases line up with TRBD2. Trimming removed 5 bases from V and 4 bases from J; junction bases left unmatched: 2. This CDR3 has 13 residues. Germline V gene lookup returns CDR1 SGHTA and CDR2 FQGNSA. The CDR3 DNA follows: TGTGCCAGCAGCCGGGGGGGGGCAGATACGCAGTATTTT. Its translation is CASSRGGADTQYF.

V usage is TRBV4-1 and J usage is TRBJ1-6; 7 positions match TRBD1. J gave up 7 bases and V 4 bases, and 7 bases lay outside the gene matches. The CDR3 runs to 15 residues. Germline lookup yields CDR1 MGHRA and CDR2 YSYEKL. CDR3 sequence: CASSLDRAGNSPLHF. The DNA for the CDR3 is TGCGCCAGCAGCCTCGACAGGGCAGGCAATTCACCCCTCCACTTT.

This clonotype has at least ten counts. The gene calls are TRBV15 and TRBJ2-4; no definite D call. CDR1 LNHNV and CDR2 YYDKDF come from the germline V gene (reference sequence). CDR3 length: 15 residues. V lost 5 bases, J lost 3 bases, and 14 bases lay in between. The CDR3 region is CATSVAITDKNIQYF. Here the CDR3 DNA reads TGTGCCACCAGCGTAGCAATTACTGACAAAAACATTCAGTACTTC.

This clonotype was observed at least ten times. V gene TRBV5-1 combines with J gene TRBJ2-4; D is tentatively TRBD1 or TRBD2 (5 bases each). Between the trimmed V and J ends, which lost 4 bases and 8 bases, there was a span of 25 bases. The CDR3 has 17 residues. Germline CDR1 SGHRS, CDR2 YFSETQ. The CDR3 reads CASSQGPQGVMGDIQYF. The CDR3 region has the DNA TGCGCCAGCAGCCAGGGCCCCCAGGGCGTAATGGGGGACATTCAGTACTTC.

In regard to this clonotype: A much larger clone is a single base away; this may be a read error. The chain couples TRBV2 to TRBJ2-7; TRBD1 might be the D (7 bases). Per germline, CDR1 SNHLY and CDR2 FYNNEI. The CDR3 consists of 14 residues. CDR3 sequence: CASSQPRRGPEQCF. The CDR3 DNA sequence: TGTGCCAGCAGCCAACCCAGGAGGGGGCCCGAGCAGTGCTTC.

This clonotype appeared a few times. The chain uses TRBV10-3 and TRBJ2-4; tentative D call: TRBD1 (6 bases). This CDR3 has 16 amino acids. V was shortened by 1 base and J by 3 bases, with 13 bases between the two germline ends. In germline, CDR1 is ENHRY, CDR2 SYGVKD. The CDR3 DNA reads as TGTGCCATCAGTGAGTTTCAGGGGCTGGGCAAAAACATTCAGTACTTC. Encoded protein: CAISEFQGLGKNIQYF.

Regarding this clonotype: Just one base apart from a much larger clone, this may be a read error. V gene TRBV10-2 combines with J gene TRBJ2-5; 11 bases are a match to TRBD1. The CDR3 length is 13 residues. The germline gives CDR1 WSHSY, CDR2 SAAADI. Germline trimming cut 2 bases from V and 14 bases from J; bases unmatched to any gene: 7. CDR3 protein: CASSEPPGTGGYF. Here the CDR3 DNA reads TGCGCCAGCAGTGAGCCGCCCGGGACAGGGGGTTACTTC.

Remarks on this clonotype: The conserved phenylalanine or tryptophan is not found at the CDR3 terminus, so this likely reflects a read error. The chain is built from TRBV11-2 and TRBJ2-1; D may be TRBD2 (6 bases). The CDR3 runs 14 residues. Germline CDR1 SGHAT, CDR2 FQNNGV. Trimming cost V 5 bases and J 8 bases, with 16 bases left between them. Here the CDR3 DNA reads TGTGCCAGCAGCCCGGGGACTCTGAGGGATGAGCAGTTCTCC. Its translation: CASSPGTLRDEQFS.

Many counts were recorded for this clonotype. CDR3 amino acids: CASSPAVADTQYF. The CDR3 DNA reads TGTGCCAGCAGTCCAGCGGTGGCAGATACGCAGTATTTT. The chain carries TRBV12-3 or TRBV12-4 and TRBJ2-3, with D maybe TRBD2 (5 bases). This CDR3 region has 13 residues. Trimming stripped 5 bases from V and 4 bases from J, with 10 bases between.

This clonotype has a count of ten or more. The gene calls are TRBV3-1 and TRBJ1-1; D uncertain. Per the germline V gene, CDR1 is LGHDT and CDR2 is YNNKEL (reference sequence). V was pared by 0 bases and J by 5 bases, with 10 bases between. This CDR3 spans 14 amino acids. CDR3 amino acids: CASSQDLAETEAFF. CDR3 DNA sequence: TGTGCCAGCAGCCAAGATCTGGCCGAAACTGAAGCTTTCTTT.

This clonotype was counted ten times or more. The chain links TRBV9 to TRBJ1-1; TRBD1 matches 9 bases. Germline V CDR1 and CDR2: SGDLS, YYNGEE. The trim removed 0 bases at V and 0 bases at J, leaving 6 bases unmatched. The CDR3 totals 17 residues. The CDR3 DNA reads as TGTGCCAGCAGCGTAGAAGGGGACAGGGAATTGAACACTGAAGCTTTCTTT. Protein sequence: CASSVEGDRELNTEAFF.

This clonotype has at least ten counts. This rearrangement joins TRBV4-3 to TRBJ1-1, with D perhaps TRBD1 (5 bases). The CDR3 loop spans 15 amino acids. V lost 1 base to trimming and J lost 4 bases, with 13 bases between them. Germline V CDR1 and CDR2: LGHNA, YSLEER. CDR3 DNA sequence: TGCGCCAGCAGCCAAGTGTGGGGAGGGGTCACTGAAGCTTTCTTT. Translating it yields CASSQVWGGVTEAFF.

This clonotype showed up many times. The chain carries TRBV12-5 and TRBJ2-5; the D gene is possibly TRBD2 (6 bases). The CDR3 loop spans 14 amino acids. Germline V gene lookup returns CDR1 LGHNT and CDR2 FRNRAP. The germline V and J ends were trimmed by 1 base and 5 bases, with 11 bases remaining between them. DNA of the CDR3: TGTGCTAGTGGTTTGGGGCTAGCGTCTGAGACCCAGTACTTC. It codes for CASGLGLASETQYF.

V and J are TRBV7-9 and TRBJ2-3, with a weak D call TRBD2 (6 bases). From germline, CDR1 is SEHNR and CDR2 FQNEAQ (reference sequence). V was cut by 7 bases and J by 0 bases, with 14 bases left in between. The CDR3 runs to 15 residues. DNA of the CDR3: TGTGCCAGCACCGGGACTTCGTATAGCACAGATACGCAGTATTTT. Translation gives CASTGTSYSTDTQYF.

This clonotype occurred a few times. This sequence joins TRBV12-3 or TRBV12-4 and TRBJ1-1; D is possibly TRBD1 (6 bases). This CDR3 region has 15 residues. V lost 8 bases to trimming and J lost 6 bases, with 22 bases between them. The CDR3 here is CASRTFNREGPEAFF. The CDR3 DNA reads TGTGCCAGCCGAACCTTCAACAGGGAGGGCCCTGAAGCTTTCTTT.

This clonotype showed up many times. CDR3 sequence reads: CASSQDIQNTEAFF. CDR3 in DNA: TGTGCCAGCAGCCAAGATATCCAGAACACTGAAGCTTTCTTT. V gene TRBV3-1 combines with J gene TRBJ1-1; D gene unclear. The ends were cut back, 0 bases at V and 1 base at J, with 6 bases in the middle. The CDR3 consists of 14 residues. The germline V gene has CDR1 LGHDT and CDR2 YNNKEL (reference sequence).

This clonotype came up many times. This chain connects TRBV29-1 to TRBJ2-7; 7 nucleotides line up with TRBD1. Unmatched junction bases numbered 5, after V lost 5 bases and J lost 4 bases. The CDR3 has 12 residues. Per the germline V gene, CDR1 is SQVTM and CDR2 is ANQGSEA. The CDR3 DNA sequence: TGCAGCGTTACGACAGGGAAGTACGAGCAGTACTTC. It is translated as CSVTTGKYEQYF.

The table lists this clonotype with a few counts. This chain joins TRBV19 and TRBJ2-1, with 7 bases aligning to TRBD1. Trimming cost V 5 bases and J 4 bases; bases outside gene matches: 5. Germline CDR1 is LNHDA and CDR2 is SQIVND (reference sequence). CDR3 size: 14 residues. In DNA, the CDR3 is TGTGCCAGTAGTCGACAGGGCCAATACAATGAGCAGTTCTTC. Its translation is CASSRQGQYNEQFF.